This T cell receptor beta chain came from a study of blood T cell repertoires in COVID-19. Trimming took 5 bases from V and 4 from J, leaving 11 bases between them. Per germline, CDR1 LGHNT and CDR2 FRNRAP. The CDR3 loop spans 13 amino acids. Measured with immunoSEQ multiplex PCR; TCRdb has only the in-frame clones, and not every one. This sample has under 200,000 clones, with roughly 84% found just once. The receptor's source is a woman over 75 with acute or convalescent COVID-19. The sequenced sample was peripheral blood. The V and J genes are TRBV12-5 and TRBJ1-2, with D possibly matching TRBD1 (6 bases). The CDR3: CASGQDSSYGYTF. The CDR3 coding sequence is TGTGCTAGTGGTCAGGACAGCTCCTATGGCTACACCTTC.